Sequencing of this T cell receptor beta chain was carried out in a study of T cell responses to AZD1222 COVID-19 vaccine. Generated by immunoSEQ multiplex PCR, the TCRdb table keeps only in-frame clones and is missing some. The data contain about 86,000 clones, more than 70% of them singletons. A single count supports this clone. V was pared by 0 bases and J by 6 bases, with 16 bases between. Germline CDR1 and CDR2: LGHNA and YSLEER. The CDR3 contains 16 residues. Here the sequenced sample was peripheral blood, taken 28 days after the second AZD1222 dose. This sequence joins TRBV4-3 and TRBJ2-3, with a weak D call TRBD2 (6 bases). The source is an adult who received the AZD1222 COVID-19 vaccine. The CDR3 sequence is CASSQEQIGGADTQYF. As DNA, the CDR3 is TGCGCCAGCAGCCAAGAACAGATCGGGGGAGCTGATACGCAGTATTTT.